A single sample gave rise to the 16 T cell receptor beta chains below, sequenced in a study of cytomegalovirus exposure and HLA in healthy donors. Primers for the PCR totalled 60 Vbeta and 13 Jbeta. Here immunoSEQ multiplex PCR was the method, and the copy in TCRdb shows in-frame clones only, minus some. Of 140,000 to 150,000 clones in the sample, nearly 80% were seen once. Material: PBMCs. The receptors were gathered from a woman aged 25 to 39 in good health and CMV-seronegative.

The chain uses TRBV2 and TRBJ1-5; D is ambiguous. The CDR3 runs to 14 residues. V was trimmed by 2 bases and J by 7 bases, leaving 12 bases between them. Germline V gives CDR1 SNHLY, CDR2 FYNNEI. CDR3 bases: TGTGCCAGCAGTGAATGGTTATACCTACAGCCCCAGCATTTT. Residues: CASSEWLYLQPQHF.

This chain links TRBV9 with TRBJ2-3; 12 positions agree with TRBD2. The V gene end was trimmed by 3 bases and the J gene end by 2 bases; junction bases not matched to a gene: 7. Germline CDR1 reads SGDLS; CDR2 reads YYNGEE. There are 17 residues in the CDR3. The CDR3 nucleotides are TGTGCCAGCAGCGGGACTAGCGGGATCTCGGCCACAGATACGCAGTATTTT. Its protein is CASSGTSGISATDTQYF.

The chain recombines TRBV7-3 with TRBJ1-5; 9 bases agree with TRBD1. The germline CDR1 and CDR2 sequences are SGHTA and FQGTGA. The CDR3 spans 14 residues. V shed 5 bases and J 7 bases; nucleotides not matched to a gene: 6. Written as DNA, the CDR3 is TGTGCCAGCAGCCAGACAGGGGGTGGGCAGCCCCAGCATTTT. Protein product: CASSQTGGGQPQHF.

The chain is built from TRBV6-8 and TRBJ1-2, with a possible D match to TRBD1 (5 bases). The V gene's germline CDR1 is MNHGY and CDR2 SAAAGT. With 2 bases removed from V and 5 bases from J, the gap between germline ends came to 30 bases. This CDR3 region has 20 residues. The CDR3 here is CASSYPRDFPKAFKAYGYTF. CDR3 sequence (DNA): TGTGCCAGCAGTTACCCCCGGGACTTCCCTAAAGCCTTTAAAGCTTATGGCTACACCTTC.

V gene TRBV5-1 combines with J gene TRBJ2-2; 8 positions agree with TRBD1. CDR1 and CDR2 from the germline V gene are SGHRS and YFSETQ. The CDR3 covers 15 residues. Trimming cost V 4 bases and J 7 bases; bases outside gene matches: 9. Written as DNA, the CDR3 is TGCGCCAGCAGCCTTGACAGGGGAGGTGGCGGGGAGCTGTTTTTT. It codes for CASSLDRGGGGELFF.

This rearrangement joins TRBV4-3 to TRBJ1-2; 8 bases line up with TRBD1. V trimming: 4 bases; J trimming: 2 bases; junction bases outside the gene matches: 9. The CDR3 covers 16 residues. The germline V gene encodes CDR1 LGHNA and CDR2 YSLEER. CDR3 sequence (DNA): TGCGCCAGCAGCCTGACAGCCGGACAGGGAAACTATGGCTACACCTTC. Its translation: CASSLTAGQGNYGYTF.

The chain carries TRBV7-2 and TRBJ1-1; D gene unclear. This CDR3 is 13 amino acids long. CDR1 and CDR2 (germline): SGHTA, FQGNSA. The ends were cut back, 1 base at V and 7 bases at J, with 10 bases in the middle. CDR3: CASSLEWPDEAFF. CDR3 bases: TGTGCCAGCAGCTTAGAGTGGCCTGATGAAGCTTTCTTT.

This clone was observed a handful of times. The genes are TRBV7-6 and TRBJ2-1; 9 bases align to TRBD2. The CDR3 length is 19 residues. The V segment lost 1 base and the J segment 0 bases; nucleotides outside the gene matches: 10. Germline V gene data show CDR1 as SGHVS and CDR2 as FNYEAQ. CDR3 region: CASSLVGLAGRSSYNEQFF. The CDR3 DNA is TGTGCCAGCAGCTTAGTAGGCCTAGCGGGAAGGAGCTCCTACAATGAGCAGTTCTTC.

V gene TRBV6-6 combines with J gene TRBJ1-1, with 8 bases matching TRBD1. J gave up 7 bases and V 2 bases, and 9 bases lay outside the gene matches. Germline V CDR1 and CDR2: MNHNY, SVGAGI (reference sequence). The CDR3 contains 15 residues. The CDR3 bases are TGTGCCAGCAGTTACACCTCCGGGACAGGCCTTGAAGCTTTCTTT. Translating it yields CASSYTSGTGLEAFF.

The CDR3, as DNA: TGTGCCAGCAGCTTATCGTACAGGGGGATAGGCGGCACAGATACGCAGTATTTT. This gives the protein CASSLSYRGIGGTDTQYF. The chain combines TRBV7-9 with TRBJ2-3; the match to TRBD1 covers 8 bases. The CDR3 consists of 18 residues. Germline V CDR1 and CDR2: SEHNR, FQNEAQ (reference sequence). Germline trimming cut 2 bases from V and 1 base from J; bases unmatched to any gene: 11.

With regard to this clone: The same CDR3 can be traced to other DNA sequences in this sample. The J gene is TRBJ1-1, the V gene TRBV5-1; the D gene is possibly TRBD1 (5 bases). Between the trimmed V and J ends, which lost 4 bases and 0 bases, there was a span of 7 bases. The CDR3 contains 13 residues. The germline gives CDR1 SGHRS, CDR2 YFSETQ. Here the CDR3 DNA reads TGCGCCAGCAGCGTGACAGTGAACACTGAAGCTTTCTTT. The encoded protein is CASSVTVNTEAFF.

The sample holds one count of this clone. The DNA of the CDR3 is TGTGCCAGCAGCTTAGTAGGGGTCAAAATGGGCATTCAGTACTTC. Protein: CASSLVGVKMGIQYF. The chain uses TRBV7-8 and TRBJ2-4; tentatively, D is TRBD1 (5 bases). V lost 1 base and J lost 9, with 16 bases in between. The CDR3 has 15 amino acids. Germline V gene data show CDR1 as SGHVS and CDR2 as FQNEAQ.

To note about this clone: The same CDR3 also results from other DNA sequences found in this sample. The V gene is TRBV5-6, the J gene TRBJ1-2, with D maybe TRBD1 (6 bases). V was shortened by 4 bases and J by 7 bases, with 14 bases between the two germline ends. This CDR3 contains 13 residues. CDR1 is SGHDT and CDR2 is YYEEEE in the germline V gene. DNA for the CDR3: TGTGCCAGCAGCCCACGAACAGGGAGTGGCTACACCTTC. It codes for CASSPRTGSGYTF.

This clone has just a few counts. The chain joins TRBV7-2 to TRBJ2-7; D may be TRBD1 (5 bases). CDR1 and CDR2 (germline): SGHTA, FQGNSA. The CDR3 totals 14 residues. Trimming left V 3 bases short and J 3 bases short, with 12 bases between. The CDR3 DNA sequence: TGTGCCAGCAGCTTGACAGTCTTAAGCTACGAGCAGTACTTC. Protein: CASSLTVLSYEQYF.

The sample holds a few counts of this clone. This rearrangement joins TRBV18 to TRBJ1-3; weak D call: TRBD1 (6 bases). V lost 2 bases and J 0 bases, leaving 14 bases between the germline ends. CDR3 length: 17 residues. CDR1 is KGHSH and CDR2 is LQKENI in the germline V gene. CDR3 residues: CASSPVGTTNSGNTIYF. In nucleotides, the CDR3 is TGTGCCAGCTCACCAGTTGGGACAACCAACTCTGGAAACACCATATATTTT.

V and J are TRBV29-1 and TRBJ2-2, with TRBD2 matching 9 bases. The CDR3 runs 15 residues. The J segment lost 5 bases and the V segment lost 7 bases, leaving 11 bases of the junction unmatched. The germline gives CDR1 SQVTM, CDR2 ANQGSEA. DNA for the CDR3: TGCAGCGCCAGGAGGGCTAGCGGGGTAACCGGGGAGCTGTTTTTT. Amino acid sequence: CSARRASGVTGELFF.